Below are 4 T cell receptor beta chains sequenced from a single sample in a study of T-cell memory formation after mild COVID-19. TCRdb re-called the 5' RACE reads with MiXCR, one entry per CDR3 protein. The sample records 150,000 to 200,000 distinct CDR3 sequences, 11% being singletons. Specimen: PBMCs or a T cell subset sorted from them (not recorded which). Receptors originate from a man between 18 and 29 years old who had mild COVID-19 (a few samples of this study predate the infection). Cell type and time point are not known.

This sequence joins TRBV19 and TRBJ2-6; possible D gene TRBD2, 5 bases. The germline V gene encodes CDR1 LNHDA and CDR2 SQIVND (reference sequence). V lost 8 bases, J lost 1 base, and 9 bases lay in between. This CDR3 region has 14 residues. CDR3 loop: CASFTGSGANVLTF. The CDR3 DNA reads as TGTGCCAGTTTCACGGGGTCTGGGGCCAACGTCCTGACTTTC. The full variable domain, rest sourced from reference TRBV19 and TRBJ2-6, is DGGITQSPKYLFRKEGQNVTLSCEQNLNHDAMYWYRQDPGQGLRLIYYSQIVNDFQKGDIAEGYSVSREKKESFPLTVTSAQKNPTAFYLCASFTGSGANVLTFGAGSRLTVL.

This clonotype was counted between two and nine times. The chain couples TRBV12-3 or TRBV12-4 to TRBJ1-5; D might be TRBD1 (5 bases). The CDR3 covers 14 residues. Between the trimmed V and J ends, which lost 8 bases and 6 bases, there was a span of 17 bases. CDR3 protein: CASAVEGRLQPQHF. DNA of the CDR3: TGTGCCAGCGCCGTGGAGGGGAGGCTTCAGCCCCAGCATTTT.

This chain connects TRBV7-2 to TRBJ2-3; D not certain. Deletions cut 3 bases from V and 4 bases from J, with 5 bases between. The CDR3 runs 12 residues. CDR1 is SGHTA and CDR2 is FQGNSA in the germline V gene. CDR3 residues: CASSLYPDTQYF. In nucleotides, the CDR3 is TGTGCCAGCAGCTTGTATCCAGATACGCAGTATTTT.

This clonotype was counted a few times. The chain couples TRBV4-1 to TRBJ1-3; possibly TRBD1 for D (6 bases). V lost 6 bases and J lost 2, with 17 bases in between. The CDR3 sequence is 16 residues long. Germline CDR1 and CDR2: MGHRA and YSYEKL. CDR3 loop: CASRRLGGPTGNTIYF. The DNA of the CDR3 is TGCGCCAGCAGGCGCTTGGGGGGGCCCACTGGAAACACCATATATTTT.